The 18 T cell receptor beta chains in this list originate from one sample, sequenced in a study of blood T cell repertoires in COVID-19. The protocol was immunoSEQ multiplex PCR, while the TCRdb copy is restricted to in-frame clones and leaves out a portion. The repertoire holds over 350,000 clones, with roughly 89% as singletons. Material: PBMCs or T cells enriched from blood (not recorded which). Source of these receptors: a woman aged 50 to 60 who had recovered from COVID-19.

The chain uses TRBV11-2 and TRBJ1-6, with D uncertain. The V end lost 1 base, the J end lost 11 bases, and 12 bases lay between the germline ends. The CDR3 contains 14 residues. Germline V gives CDR1 SGHAT, CDR2 FQNNGV. CDR3: CASSLVGGPAPLHF. CDR3 nucleotide sequence: TGTGCCAGCAGCTTAGTAGGAGGACCGGCACCCCTCCACTTT. Filled out from reference TRBV11-2 and TRBJ1-6, the complete variable domain reads EAGVAQSPRYKIIEKRQSVAFWCNPISGHATLYWYQQILGQGPKLLIQFQNNGVVDDSQLPKDRFSAERLKGVDSTLKIQPAKLEDSAVYLCASSLVGGPAPLHFGNGTRLTVT.

The CDR3 coding sequence is TGCGCCAGCAGTCATCAACAGGGGGCAAACACCGGGGAGCTGTTTTTT. Residues: CASSHQQGANTGELFF. This chain connects TRBV23-1 to TRBJ2-2; 9 nucleotides align to TRBD1. TRBV23-1 is placed among ORFs of uncertain function. This CDR3 comprises 16 residues. V trimming: 3 bases; J trimming: 2 bases; junction bases outside the gene matches: 4.

V and J are TRBV5-4 and TRBJ2-3, with 12 bases identical to TRBD2. Germline assignment: CDR1 SGHNT and CDR2 YYREEE (reference sequence). The CDR3 totals 16 residues. The V gene end was trimmed by 3 bases and the J gene end by 5 bases; junction bases not matched to a gene: 7. Here the CDR3 DNA reads TGTGCCAGCAGCTCACTAGCGGGGGGAGGAATAGATACGCAGTATTTT. Its translation: CASSSLAGGGIDTQYF.

The V and J genes are TRBV12-3 or TRBV12-4 and TRBJ2-7; no clear D. The CDR3 has 13 residues. V was cut by 6 bases and J by 9 bases, with 18 bases left in between. In nucleotides, the CDR3 is TGTGCCAGCAGCCCCCGGCACTACCTCGGGCAGTACTTC. Translating it yields CASSPRHYLGQYF.

The rearrangement uses TRBV14 and TRBJ2-4; no reliable D call. Germline lookup yields CDR1 SGHDN and CDR2 FVKESK. Trimming removed 3 bases at V and 7 bases at J, with 13 bases between. This CDR3 is built from 14 residues. For the CDR3, the DNA is TGTGCCAGCAGCCATATCTCGGGTTGGAACATTCAGTACTTC. The encoded protein is CASSHISGWNIQYF.

A single count supports this clone. This rearrangement joins TRBV19 to TRBJ2-2, with D possibly being TRBD2 (5 bases). Per the germline V gene, CDR1 is LNHDA and CDR2 is SQIVND (reference sequence). The CDR3 extends over 15 amino acids. Trimming took off 1 base at V and 2 bases at J, with 8 bases between the two ends. The CDR3 reads CASSIGEGNTGELFF. The CDR3 DNA reads TGTGCCAGTAGTATAGGCGAGGGAAACACCGGGGAGCTGTTTTTT.

The V call is TRBV5-8, the J call TRBJ1-3, with D possibly TRBD1 on 6 matching bases. The germline V gene encodes CDR1 SGHTS and CDR2 YDEGEE. The length of the CDR3 is 15 residues. The germline V and J ends were trimmed by 3 bases and 5 bases, with 15 bases remaining between them. In DNA, the CDR3 is TGTGCCAGCAGCTCCCCGGGGGGCGCGAGAAACACCATATATTTT. It encodes CASSSPGGARNTIYF.

The chain is built from TRBV5-1 and TRBJ1-3; tentative D call: TRBD1 (5 bases). CDR1 and CDR2 from the germline V gene are SGHRS and YFSETQ. This CDR3 spans 17 amino acids. Trimming cost V 3 bases and J 2 bases, with 18 bases left between them. This CDR3 reads CASSSSKPGLAGNTIYF. The DNA for the CDR3 is TGCGCCAGCAGCTCCTCCAAACCAGGGTTGGCTGGAAACACCATATATTTT.

This clone was observed a handful of times. The chain employs TRBV13 and TRBJ1-1; TRBD1 might be the D (6 bases). V was shortened by 2 bases and J by 8 bases, with 9 bases between the two germline ends. There are 12 residues in the CDR3. CDR1 and CDR2 from the germline V gene are PRHDT and FYEKMQ (reference sequence). CDR3 sequence (DNA): TGTGCCAGCAGCTTATTCAGGGGAGAAGCTTTCTTT. Protein: CASSLFRGEAFF.

The V gene is TRBV6-2 or TRBV6-3, the J gene TRBJ2-5; D perhaps matches TRBD1 (5 bases). V gave up 4 bases and J gave up 1 base, with 7 bases separating them. There are 13 residues in the CDR3. The germline gives CDR1 MNHEY, CDR2 SVGEGT. The CDR3 reads CASSFQGQETQYF. The CDR3 DNA reads as TGTGCCAGCAGTTTTCAGGGCCAAGAGACCCAGTACTTC.

The chain uses TRBV6-5 and TRBJ1-1; D is unresolved. The germline V gene encodes CDR1 MNHEY and CDR2 SVGAGI. V was trimmed by 8 bases and J by 11 bases, leaving 18 bases between them. This CDR3 has 12 amino acids. CDR3 sequence (DNA): TGTGCCAGCGGAACCCAGGCTACACGGGCTTTCTTT. Translated: CASGTQATRAFF.

The chain joins TRBV7-2 to TRBJ1-1; no clear D. V was trimmed by 6 bases and J by 6 bases, leaving 17 bases between them. The CDR3 is made up of 14 amino acids. CDR1 and CDR2 from the germline V gene are SGHTA and FQGNSA. CDR3 loop: CASSANPVPPEAFF. Written as DNA, the CDR3 is TGTGCCAGCAGTGCCAACCCAGTACCCCCTGAAGCTTTCTTT.

This rearrangement joins TRBV9 to TRBJ1-4, with D tentatively TRBD1 (5 bases). Germline CDR1 is SGDLS and CDR2 is YYNGEE. This CDR3 spans 15 amino acids. The V and J ends lost 3 bases and 3 bases respectively, with 12 bases between them. DNA for the CDR3: TGTGCCAGCAGCGCCGACGGGACTCCTAATGAAAAACTGTTTTTT. Its translation is CASSADGTPNEKLFF.

The V gene is TRBV28, the J gene TRBJ1-2; no firm D call. V lost 7 bases and J 7 bases, leaving 16 bases between the germline ends. Germline CDR1 is MDHEN and CDR2 is SYDVKM. The CDR3 contains 13 residues. CDR3 DNA sequence: TGTGCCAGCAACCTAAACCCGGCGGGTGGCTACACCTTC. It specifies CASNLNPAGGYTF.

The V gene is TRBV30, the J gene TRBJ1-2; 8 nucleotides align to TRBD1. V lost 4 bases and J lost 2; bases outside the gene matches: 3. Germline values: CDR1 GTSNPN, CDR2 SVGIG (reference sequence). This CDR3 region has 13 residues. The CDR3 region is CAWNRQGNYGYTF. In nucleotides, the CDR3 is TGTGCCTGGAATCGACAGGGGAACTATGGCTACACCTTC.

This clone appeared once. The chain employs TRBV19 and TRBJ2-7, with TRBD1 matching over 8 bases. The V gene's germline CDR1 is LNHDA and CDR2 SQIVND (reference sequence). Trimming cost V 1 base and J 6 bases; bases outside gene matches: 2. CDR3 length: 13 amino acids. The CDR3 here is CASSIGQGIEQYF. CDR3 coding DNA: TGTGCCAGTAGTATAGGACAGGGGATCGAGCAGTACTTC.

In this sample, this clone turned up once. This chain uses TRBV28 with TRBJ1-5; D unclear. Trimming left V 3 bases short and J 6 bases short, with 18 bases between. Germline CDR1 reads MDHEN; CDR2 reads SYDVKM. The CDR3 runs 16 residues. The CDR3 is CASSFSGGRRSQPQHF. Written as DNA, the CDR3 is TGTGCCAGCAGTTTTTCGGGAGGGCGAAGAAGTCAGCCCCAGCATTTT.

The chain is built from TRBV11-1 and TRBJ2-5, with TRBD1 matching 7 bases. The CDR3 spans 16 residues. Germline V lookup: CDR1 SGHAT, CDR2 FQDESV (reference sequence). Trimming took 2 bases from V and 1 from J; bases not matched to a gene: 7. The CDR3, as DNA: TGTGCCAGCAGCTTAAACCTGGGACAGCTCCAAGAGACCCAGTACTTC. Residues: CASSLNLGQLQETQYF.